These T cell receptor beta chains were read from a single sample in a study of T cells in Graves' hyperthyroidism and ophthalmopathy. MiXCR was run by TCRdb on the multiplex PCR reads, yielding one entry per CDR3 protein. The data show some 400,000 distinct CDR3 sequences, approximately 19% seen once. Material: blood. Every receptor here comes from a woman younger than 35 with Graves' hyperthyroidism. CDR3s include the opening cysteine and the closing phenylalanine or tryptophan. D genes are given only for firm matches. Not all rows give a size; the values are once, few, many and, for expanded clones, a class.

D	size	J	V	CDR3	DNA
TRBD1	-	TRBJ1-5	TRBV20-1	CSARTGGRINQPKHF	TGCAGTGCTAGAACAGGGGGAAGAATCAATCAGCCCAAGCATTTT
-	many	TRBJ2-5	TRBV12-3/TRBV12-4	CASSPGPLFTQYF	TGTGCCAGCAGTCCGGGCCCACTTTTTACCCAGTACTTC
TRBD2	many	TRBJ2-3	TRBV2	CASERDSDTDTQYF	TGTGCCAGCGAGCGGGATTCTGACACAGATACGCAGTATTTT
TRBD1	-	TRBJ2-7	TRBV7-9	CASSQTGDEQYF	TGTGCCAGCAGCCAGACAGGGGACGAGCAGTACTTC
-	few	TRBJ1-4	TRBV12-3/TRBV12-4	CASSFQGNEKLFF	TGTGCCAGCAGTTTCCAAGGGAATGAAAAACTGTTTTTT
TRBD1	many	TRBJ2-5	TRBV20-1	CSAHPGQVQETQYF	TGCAGTGCTCACCCGGGACAGGTACAAGAGACCCAGTACTTC
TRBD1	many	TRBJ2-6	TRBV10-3	CAIIGQGDSGANVLTF	TGTGCCATCATCGGACAGGGAGATTCTGGGGCCAACGTCCTGACTTTC
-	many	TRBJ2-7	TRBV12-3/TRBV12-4	CASSIPGRADEQYF	TGTGCCAGCAGTATACCGGGCAGGGCCGACGAGCAGTACTTC
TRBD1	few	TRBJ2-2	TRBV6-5	CASSYGGGTGNTGELCF	TGTGCCAGCAGTTATGGGGGGGGGACAGGGAACACCGGGGAGCTGTGTTTT
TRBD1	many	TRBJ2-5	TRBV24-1	CATRQGGSETQYF	TGTGCCACCAGACAGGGGGGATCTGAGACCCAGTACTTC
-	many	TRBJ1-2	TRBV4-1	CASSHGSNYGYTF	TGCGCCAGCAGCCATGGATCTAACTATGGCTACACCTTC
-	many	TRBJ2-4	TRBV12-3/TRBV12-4	CASSLRQVAGGTTNKNIRYF	-
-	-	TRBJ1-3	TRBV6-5	CASSYSKTDGNTIYF	TGTGCCAGCAGTTACTCGAAGACAGATGGAAACACCATATATTTT
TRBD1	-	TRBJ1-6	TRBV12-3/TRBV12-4	CASSLGQVEINSPFHF	TGTGCCAGCAGCCTCGGACAGGTCGAAATTAATTCACCCTTCCACTTT
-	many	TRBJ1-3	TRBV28	CASCTGGSSGNTIYF	TGTGCCAGCTGTACGGGGGGTAGCTCTGGAAACACCATATATTTT
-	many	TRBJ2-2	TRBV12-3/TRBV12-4	CASSFPIGNTGELFF	TGTGCCAGCAGTTTTCCCATCGGGAACACCGGGGAGCTGTTTTTT
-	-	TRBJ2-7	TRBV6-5	CASSYYLSTQGNEQYF	TGTGCCAGCAGTTACTACCTCTCAACCCAGGGGAACGAGCAGTACTTC
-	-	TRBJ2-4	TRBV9	CASSARDTIAKNIQYF	TGTGCCAGCAGCGCCCGGGACACTATAGCCAAAAACATTCAGTACTTC
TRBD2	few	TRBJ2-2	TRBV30	CAWRKRGGPTGELFF	TGTGCCTGGAGGAAGCGGGGGGGGCCCACCGGGGAGCTGTTTTTT
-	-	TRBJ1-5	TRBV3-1	CASSQGGQIYSNQPQHF	TGTGCCAGCAGCCAAGGTGGGCAGATTTATAGCAATCAGCCCCAGCATTTT
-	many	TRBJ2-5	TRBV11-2	CASSLGGMAETQYF	TGTGCCAGCAGCTTGGGGGGAATGGCGGAGACCCAGTACTTC
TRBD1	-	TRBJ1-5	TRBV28	CASTPQGGAWQPQHF	TGTGCCAGCACCCCTCAGGGGGGCGCCTGGCAGCCCCAGCATTTT
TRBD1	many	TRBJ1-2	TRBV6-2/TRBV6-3	CASSYSWARAGGRNGYTF	TGTGCCAGCAGTTACTCGTGGGCAAGGGCAGGGGGCAGGAATGGCTACACCTTC